This note documents a single T cell receptor (beta chain) sequence. Generated by immunoSEQ multiplex PCR, the TCRdb table keeps only in-frame clones and is missing some. The repertoire includes 45,000 to 60,000 clones, more than 90% of them detected once, and 2.5% to 3.5% sits in the top ten. The data were taken from a study of T cell changes during pregnancy in multiple sclerosis. Germline assignment: CDR1 MNHEY and CDR2 SVGAGI. This CDR3 has 14 residues. Trimming left V 6 bases short and J 5 bases short, with 16 bases between. Sequencing used CD8+ T cells from peripheral blood mononuclear cells, obtained before pregnancy. This clonotype originated in a female donor with multiple sclerosis, enrolled in a pregnancy study. The chain is built from TRBV6-5 and TRBJ1-2; D may be TRBD1 (5 bases). The CDR3 loop is CASSTGTSNYGYTF. The CDR3 bases are TGTGCCAGCAGCACGGGGACTTCGAATTATGGCTACACCTTC.